This TCR beta chain was documented in a study of identical twins. Findings and caveats of the study: Researchers reported weaker excess twin sharing in beta out-of-frame sequences. Alpha sequences that were out-of-frame and twin-shared showed an excess of low generation probability.

Unique molecular identifiers were in the cDNA, with template-switch universal primer binding. TCRdb processed the 5' RACE reads anew with MiXCR; each CDR3 protein has one entry. The sample includes some 1,600,000 distinct CDR3 sequences, about 32% of them seen just once. Details on this clonotype: The antigen is not known.

The clonotype was recovered from a newborn girl in good health. The specimen sequenced was cord blood.

CDR3 sequence reads: CASSRRQGGGTEAFF. Written as DNA, the CDR3 is TGTGCCAGCAGCCGTCGACAGGGGGGGGGCACTGAAGCTTTCTTT. V is TRBV4-2 and J is TRBJ1-1, with 9 bases that match TRBD1. V was clipped by 4 bases and J by 4 bases; unmatched bases: 7. The CDR3 sequence is 15 residues long. The germline V gene encodes CDR1 LGHNA and CDR2 YNFKEQ.